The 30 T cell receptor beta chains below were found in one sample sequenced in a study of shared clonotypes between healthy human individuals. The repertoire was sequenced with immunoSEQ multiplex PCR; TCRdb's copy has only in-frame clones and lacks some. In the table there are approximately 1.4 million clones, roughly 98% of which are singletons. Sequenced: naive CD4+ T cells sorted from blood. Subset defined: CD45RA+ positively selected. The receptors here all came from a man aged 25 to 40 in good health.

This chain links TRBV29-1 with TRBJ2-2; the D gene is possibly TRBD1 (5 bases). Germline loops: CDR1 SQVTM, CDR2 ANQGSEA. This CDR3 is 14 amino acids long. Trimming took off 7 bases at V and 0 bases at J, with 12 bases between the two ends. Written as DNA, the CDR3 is TGCAGCGCAGGACATTTATCGAACACCGGGGAGCTGTTTTTT. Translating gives CSAGHLSNTGELFF.

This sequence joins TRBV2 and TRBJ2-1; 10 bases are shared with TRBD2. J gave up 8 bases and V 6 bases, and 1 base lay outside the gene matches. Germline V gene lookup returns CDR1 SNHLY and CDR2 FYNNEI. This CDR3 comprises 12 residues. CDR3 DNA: TGTGCCAGCAGCGGGACTAGCGATGAGCAGTTCTTC. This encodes CASSGTSDEQFF. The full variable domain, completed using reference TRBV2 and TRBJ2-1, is EPEVTQTPSHQVTQMGQEVILRCVPISNHLYFYWYRQILGQKVEFLVSFYNNEISEKSEIFDDQFSVERPDGSNFTLKIRSTKLEDSAMYFCASSGTSDEQFFGPGTRLTVL.

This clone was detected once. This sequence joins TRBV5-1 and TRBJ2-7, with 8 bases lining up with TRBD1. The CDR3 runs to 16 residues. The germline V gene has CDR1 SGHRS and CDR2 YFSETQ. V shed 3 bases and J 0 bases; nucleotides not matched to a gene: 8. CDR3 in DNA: TGCGCCAGCAGCTCTCCACGGGACAGGAGCTCCTACGAGCAGTACTTC. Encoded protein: CASSSPRDRSSYEQYF.

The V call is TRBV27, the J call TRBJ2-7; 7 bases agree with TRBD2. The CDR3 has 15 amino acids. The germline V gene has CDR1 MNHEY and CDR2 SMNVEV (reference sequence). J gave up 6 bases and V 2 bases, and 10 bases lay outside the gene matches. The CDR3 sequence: CASSLKASGTGEQYF. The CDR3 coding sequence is TGTGCCAGCAGTTTAAAGGCTAGCGGAACCGGCGAGCAGTACTTC.

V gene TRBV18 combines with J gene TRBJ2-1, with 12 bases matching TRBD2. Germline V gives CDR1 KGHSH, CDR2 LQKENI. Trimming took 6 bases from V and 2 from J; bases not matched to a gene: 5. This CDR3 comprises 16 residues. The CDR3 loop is CASSASGRGTYNEQFF. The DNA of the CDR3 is TGTGCCAGCTCGGCTAGCGGGAGGGGAACCTACAATGAGCAGTTCTTC.

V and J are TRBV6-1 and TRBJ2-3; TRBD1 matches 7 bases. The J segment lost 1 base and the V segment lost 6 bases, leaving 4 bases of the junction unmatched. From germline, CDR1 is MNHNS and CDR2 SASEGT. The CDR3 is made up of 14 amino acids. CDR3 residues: CASRTGRGTDTQYF. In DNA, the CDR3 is TGTGCCAGCAGGACAGGGCGAGGCACAGATACGCAGTATTTT.

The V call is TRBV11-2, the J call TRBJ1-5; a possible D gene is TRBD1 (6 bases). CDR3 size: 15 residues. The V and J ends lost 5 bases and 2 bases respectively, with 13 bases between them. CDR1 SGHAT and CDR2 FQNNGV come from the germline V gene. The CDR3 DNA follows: TGTGCCAGCAGCCCCCAAGGGGGGGGCAATCAGCCCCAGCATTTT. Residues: CASSPQGGGNQPQHF.

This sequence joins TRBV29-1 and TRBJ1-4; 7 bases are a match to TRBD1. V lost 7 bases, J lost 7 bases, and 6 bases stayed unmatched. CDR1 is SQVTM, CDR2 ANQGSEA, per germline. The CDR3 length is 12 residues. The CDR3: CSGRGPGEKLFF. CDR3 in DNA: TGCAGCGGAAGGGGGCCTGGTGAAAAACTGTTTTTT.

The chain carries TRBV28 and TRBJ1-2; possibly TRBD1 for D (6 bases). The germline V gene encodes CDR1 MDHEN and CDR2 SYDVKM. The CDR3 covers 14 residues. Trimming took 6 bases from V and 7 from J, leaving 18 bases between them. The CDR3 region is CASSKGGDTSGYTF. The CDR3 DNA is TGTGCCAGCAGCAAAGGGGGGGATACGAGTGGCTACACCTTC.

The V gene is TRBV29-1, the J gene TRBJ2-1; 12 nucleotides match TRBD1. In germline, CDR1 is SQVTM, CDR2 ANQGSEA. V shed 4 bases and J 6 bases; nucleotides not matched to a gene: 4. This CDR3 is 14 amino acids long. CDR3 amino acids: CSVAGQGAVNEQFF. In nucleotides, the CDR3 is TGCAGCGTTGCGGGACAGGGGGCTGTCAATGAGCAGTTCTTC.

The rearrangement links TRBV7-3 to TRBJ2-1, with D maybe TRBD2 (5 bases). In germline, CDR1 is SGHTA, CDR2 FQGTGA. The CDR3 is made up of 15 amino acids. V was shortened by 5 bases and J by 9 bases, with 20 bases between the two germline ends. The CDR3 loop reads CASSPGVGGMREQFF. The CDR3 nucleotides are TGTGCCAGCAGCCCCGGGGTTGGTGGCATGCGTGAGCAGTTCTTC.

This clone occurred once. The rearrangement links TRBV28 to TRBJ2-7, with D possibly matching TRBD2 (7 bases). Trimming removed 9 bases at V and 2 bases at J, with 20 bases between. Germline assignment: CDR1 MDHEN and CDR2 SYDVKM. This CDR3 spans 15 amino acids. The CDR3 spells CASYEGGTPPYEQYF. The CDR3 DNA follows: TGTGCCAGTTATGAGGGGGGGACACCACCCTACGAGCAGTACTTC.

The CDR3 reads CASSEVISGQLNTGELFF. The CDR3 DNA sequence: TGTGCCAGCAGTGAAGTTATTTCCGGACAGCTGAACACCGGGGAGCTGTTTTTT. This chain joins TRBV2 and TRBJ2-2, with TRBD1 as a possible D gene (6 bases). V gave up 1 base and J gave up 1 base, with 16 bases separating them. CDR1 and CDR2 from the germline V gene are SNHLY and FYNNEI. There are 18 residues in the CDR3.

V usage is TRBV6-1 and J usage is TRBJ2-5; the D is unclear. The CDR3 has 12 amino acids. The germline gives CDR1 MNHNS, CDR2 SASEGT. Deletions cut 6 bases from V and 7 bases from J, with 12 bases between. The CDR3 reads CASSASIWTQYF. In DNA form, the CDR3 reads TGTGCCAGCAGCGCCTCCATCTGGACCCAGTACTTC.

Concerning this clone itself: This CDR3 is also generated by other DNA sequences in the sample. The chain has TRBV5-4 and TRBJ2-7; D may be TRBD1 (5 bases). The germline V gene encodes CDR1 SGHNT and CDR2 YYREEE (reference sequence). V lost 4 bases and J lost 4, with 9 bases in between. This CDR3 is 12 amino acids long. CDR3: CASSRDSYEQYF. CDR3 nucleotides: TGTGCCAGCAGCCGAGACAGTTACGAGCAGTACTTC. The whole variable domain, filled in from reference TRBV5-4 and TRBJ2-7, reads ETGVTQSPTHLIKTRGQQVTLRCSSQSGHNTVSWYQQALGQGPQFIFQYYREEENGRGNFPPRFSGLQFPNYSSELNVNALELDDSALYLCASSRDSYEQYFGPGTRLTVT.

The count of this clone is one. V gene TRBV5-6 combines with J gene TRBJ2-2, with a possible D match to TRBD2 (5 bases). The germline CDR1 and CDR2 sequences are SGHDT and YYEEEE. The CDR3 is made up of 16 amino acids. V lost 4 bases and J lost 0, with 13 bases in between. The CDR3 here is CASSPVGRPNTGELFF. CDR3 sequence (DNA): TGTGCCAGCAGCCCCGTAGGGAGACCGAACACCGGGGAGCTGTTTTTT.

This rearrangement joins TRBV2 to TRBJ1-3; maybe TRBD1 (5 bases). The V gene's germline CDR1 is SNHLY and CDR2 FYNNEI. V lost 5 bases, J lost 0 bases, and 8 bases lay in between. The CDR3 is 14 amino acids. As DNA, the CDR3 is TGTGCCAGCAGTTCACAGGTCTCTGGAAACACCATATATTTT. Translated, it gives CASSSQVSGNTIYF. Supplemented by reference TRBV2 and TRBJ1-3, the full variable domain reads EPEVTQTPSHQVTQMGQEVILRCVPISNHLYFYWYRQILGQKVEFLVSFYNNEISEKSEIFDDQFSVERPDGSNFTLKIRSTKLEDSAMYFCASSSQVSGNTIYFGEGSWLTVV.

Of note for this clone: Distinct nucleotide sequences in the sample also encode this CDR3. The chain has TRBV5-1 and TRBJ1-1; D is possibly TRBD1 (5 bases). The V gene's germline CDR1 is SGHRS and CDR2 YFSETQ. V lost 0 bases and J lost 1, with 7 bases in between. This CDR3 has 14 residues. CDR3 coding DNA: TGCGCCAGCAGCTTGGATAGGGGGAACACTGAAGCTTTCTTT. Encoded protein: CASSLDRGNTEAFF. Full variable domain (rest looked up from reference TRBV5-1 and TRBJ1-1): KAGVTQTPRYLIKTRGQQVTLSCSPISGHRSVSWYQQTPGQGLQFLFEYFSETQRNKGNFPGRFSGRQFSNSRSEMNVSTLELGDSALYLCASSLDRGNTEAFFGQGTRLTVV.

CDR3 DNA: TGTGCCAGCGGTCCTGGGTATGGCTACACCTTC. It translates to CASGPGYGYTF. The gene calls are TRBV7-9 and TRBJ1-2; no clear D gene. The CDR3 spans 11 residues. The germline V and J ends were trimmed by 8 bases and 5 bases, with 9 bases remaining between them. In germline, CDR1 is SEHNR, CDR2 FQNEAQ (reference sequence).

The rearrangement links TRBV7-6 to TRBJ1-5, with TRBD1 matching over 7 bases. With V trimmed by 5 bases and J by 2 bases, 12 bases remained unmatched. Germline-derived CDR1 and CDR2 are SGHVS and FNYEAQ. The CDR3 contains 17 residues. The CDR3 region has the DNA TGTGCCAGCAGCCCGAGGGAGGGGGCGTGGGGCAATCAGCCCCAGCATTTT. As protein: CASSPREGAWGNQPQHF.

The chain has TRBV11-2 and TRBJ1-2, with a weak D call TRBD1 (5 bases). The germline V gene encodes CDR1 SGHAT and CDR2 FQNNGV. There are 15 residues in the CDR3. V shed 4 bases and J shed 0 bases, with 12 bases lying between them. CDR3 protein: CASSSDSNPNYGYTF. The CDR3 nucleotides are TGTGCCAGCAGCTCTGACAGTAATCCTAACTATGGCTACACCTTC.

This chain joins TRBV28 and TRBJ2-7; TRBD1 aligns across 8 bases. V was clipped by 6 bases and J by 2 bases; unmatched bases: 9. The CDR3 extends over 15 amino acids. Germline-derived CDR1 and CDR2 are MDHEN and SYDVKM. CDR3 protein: CASSRPGQVTYEQYF. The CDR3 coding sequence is TGTGCCAGCAGCCGACCGGGACAGGTCACCTACGAGCAGTACTTC.

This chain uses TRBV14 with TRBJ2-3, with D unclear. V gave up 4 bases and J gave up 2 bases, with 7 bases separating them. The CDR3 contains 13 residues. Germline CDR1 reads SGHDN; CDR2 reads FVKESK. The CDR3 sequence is CASSRVDTDTQYF. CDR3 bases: TGTGCCAGCAGCCGAGTCGACACAGATACGCAGTATTTT. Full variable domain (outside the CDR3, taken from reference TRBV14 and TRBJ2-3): EAGVTQFPSHSVIEKGQTVTLRCDPISGHDNLYWYRRVMGKEIKFLLHFVKESKQDESGMPNNRFLAERTGGTYSTLKVQPAELEDSGVYFCASSRVDTDTQYFGPGTRLTVL.

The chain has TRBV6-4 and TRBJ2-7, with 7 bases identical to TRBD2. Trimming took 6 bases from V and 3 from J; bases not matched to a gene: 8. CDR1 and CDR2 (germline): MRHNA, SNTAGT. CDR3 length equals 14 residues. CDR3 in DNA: TGTGCCAGCAGCGTCTCTAGCGGCAGCTACGAGCAGTACTTC. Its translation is CASSVSSGSYEQYF.

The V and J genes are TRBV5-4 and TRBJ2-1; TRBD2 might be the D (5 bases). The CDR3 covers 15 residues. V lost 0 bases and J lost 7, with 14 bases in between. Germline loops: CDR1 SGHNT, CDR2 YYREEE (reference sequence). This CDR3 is CASSLVANNGNEQFF. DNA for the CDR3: TGTGCCAGCAGCTTGGTAGCGAACAACGGGAATGAGCAGTTCTTC.

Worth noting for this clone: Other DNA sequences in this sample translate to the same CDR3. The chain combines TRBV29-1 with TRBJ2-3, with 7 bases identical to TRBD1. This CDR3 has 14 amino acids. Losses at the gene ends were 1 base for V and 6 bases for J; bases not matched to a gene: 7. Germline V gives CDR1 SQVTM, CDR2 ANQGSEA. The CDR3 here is CSVEGQGVADTQYF. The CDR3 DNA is TGCAGCGTTGAAGGGCAGGGGGTAGCTGATACGCAGTATTTT.

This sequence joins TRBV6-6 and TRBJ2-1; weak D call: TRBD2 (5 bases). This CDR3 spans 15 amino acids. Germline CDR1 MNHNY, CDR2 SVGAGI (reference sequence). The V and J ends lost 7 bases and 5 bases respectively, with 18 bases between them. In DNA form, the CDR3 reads TGTGCCAGCACCGTTACTGGCCTAGCCCACAATGAGCAGTTCTTC. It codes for CASTVTGLAHNEQFF.

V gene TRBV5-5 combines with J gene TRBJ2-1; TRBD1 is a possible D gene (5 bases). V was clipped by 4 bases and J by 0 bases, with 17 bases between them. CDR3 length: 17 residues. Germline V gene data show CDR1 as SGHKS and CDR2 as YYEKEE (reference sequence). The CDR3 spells CASSTLGVQGSYNEQFF. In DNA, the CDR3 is TGTGCCAGCAGCACCCTCGGCGTCCAGGGCTCCTACAATGAGCAGTTCTTC.

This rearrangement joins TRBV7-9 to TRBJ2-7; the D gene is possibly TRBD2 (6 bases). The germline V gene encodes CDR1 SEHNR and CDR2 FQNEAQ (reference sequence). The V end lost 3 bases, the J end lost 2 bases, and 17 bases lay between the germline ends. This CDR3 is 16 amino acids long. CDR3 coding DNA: TGTGCCAGCAGCTTCGTGGGTCGGGGGACCCCCTACGAGCAGTACTTC. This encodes CASSFVGRGTPYEQYF.

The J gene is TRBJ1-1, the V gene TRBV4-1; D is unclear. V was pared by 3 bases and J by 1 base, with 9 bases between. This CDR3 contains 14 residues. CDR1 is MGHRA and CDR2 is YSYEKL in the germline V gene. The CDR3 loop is CASSHSQWNTEAFF. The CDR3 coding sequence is TGCGCCAGCAGCCATTCACAATGGAACACTGAAGCTTTCTTT.